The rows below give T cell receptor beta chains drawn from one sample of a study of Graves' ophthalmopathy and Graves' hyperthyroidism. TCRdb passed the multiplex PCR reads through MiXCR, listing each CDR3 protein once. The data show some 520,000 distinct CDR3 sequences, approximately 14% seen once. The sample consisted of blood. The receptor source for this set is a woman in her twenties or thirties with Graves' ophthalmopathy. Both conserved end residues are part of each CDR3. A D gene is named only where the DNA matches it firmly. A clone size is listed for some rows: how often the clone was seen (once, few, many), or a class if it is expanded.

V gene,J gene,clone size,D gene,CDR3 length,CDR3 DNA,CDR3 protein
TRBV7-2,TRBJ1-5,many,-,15,TGTGCCAGCAGCTTACTGAGGGGCGGGGATCAGCCCCAGCATTTT,CASSLLRGGDQPQHF
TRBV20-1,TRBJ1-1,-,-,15,TGCAGTGCTAGAGATCCCCTAGTGTGGAACACTGAAGCTTTCTTT,CSARDPLVWNTEAFF
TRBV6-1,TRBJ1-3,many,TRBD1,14,TGTGCCAGCACAGGGGGGAACTCTGGAAACACCATATATTTT,CASTGGNSGNTIYF
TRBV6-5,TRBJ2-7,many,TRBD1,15,TGTGCCAGCAGTTACGACGGGACAGGCGACTACGAGCAGTACTTC,CASSYDGTGDYEQYF
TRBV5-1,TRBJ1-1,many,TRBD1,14,TGCGCCAGCAGCTCCACAGGGGAAAACACTGAAGCTTTCTTT,CASSSTGENTEAFF
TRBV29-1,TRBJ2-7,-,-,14,TGCAGCGGAGGGCGGGGAGGGGGCTCGGGCGAGCAGTACTTC,CSGGRGGGSGEQYF
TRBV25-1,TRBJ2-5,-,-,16,TGTGCCAGCAGTGAAGGGGGAGTTGGGCCGAAAGAGACCCAGTACTTC,CASSEGGVGPKETQYF
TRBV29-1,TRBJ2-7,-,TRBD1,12,TGCAGCGTTTGGACAGGTGATTACGAGCAGTACTTC,CSVWTGDYEQYF
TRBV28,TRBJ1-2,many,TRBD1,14,TGTGCCAGCAGTCCTGGACAGGGAACGGGTGGCTACACCTTC,CASSPGQGTGGYTF
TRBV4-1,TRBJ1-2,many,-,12,TGCGCCAGCAGCCAAGGAGGGCATGGCTACACCTTC,CASSQGGHGYTF
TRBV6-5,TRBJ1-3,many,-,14,TGTGCCAGCAGTTACGGGGCACCTGGAAACACCATATATTTT,CASSYGAPGNTIYF
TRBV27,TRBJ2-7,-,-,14,TGTGCCAGCAGCTCTGGGGACGGTATCTACGAGCAGTACTTC,CASSSGDGIYEQYF
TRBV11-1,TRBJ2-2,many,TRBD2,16,TGTGCCAGCAGCTTGACAGCGGGGGTTAACACCGGGGAGCTGTTTTTT,CASSLTAGVNTGELFF
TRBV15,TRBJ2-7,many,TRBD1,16,TGTGCCACCAGCAGAGATAAGGAGGACAGGGTGTACGAGCAGTACTTC,CATSRDKEDRVYEQYF
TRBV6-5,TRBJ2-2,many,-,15,TGTGCCAGCAGTTACTCAAGGGAGAACACCGGGGAGCTGTTTTTT,CASSYSRENTGELFF
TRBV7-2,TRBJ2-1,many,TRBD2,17,TGTGCCAGCAGCTTACAAGCGGGGGGATACTCCTACAATGAGCAGTTCTTC,CASSLQAGGYSYNEQFF
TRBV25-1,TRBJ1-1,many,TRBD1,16,TGTGCCAGCAGTGACATCGACAGGGAAGCGAACACTGAAGCTTTCTTT,CASSDIDREANTEAFF
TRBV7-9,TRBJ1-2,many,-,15,TGTGCCAGCAGCTTAGGTCAGGGGACCGCCTTTGGCTACACCTTC,CASSLGQGTAFGYTF